This TCR beta chain came from a study of blood T cell repertoires in COVID-19. V lost 0 bases, J lost 0 bases, and 8 bases stayed unmatched. The CDR3 spans 18 residues. Germline CDR1 is LNHNV and CDR2 is YYDKDF (reference sequence). The data were produced by immunoSEQ multiplex PCR, yet TCRdb's version contains in-frame clones alone and is incomplete. Here the sample spans under 350,000 clones, 65% to 90% being singletons. Sequenced input: PBMCs or T cells enriched from blood (not recorded which). V gene TRBV15 combines with J gene TRBJ1-5; 7 nucleotides line up with TRBD1. The TCR comes from a woman aged 40-49 years with acute COVID-19. This CDR3 reads CATSRDSNTGVSNQPQHF. For the CDR3, the DNA is TGTGCCACCAGCAGAGATTCTAACACAGGGGTTAGCAATCAGCCCCAGCATTTT.